The clone carrying this T cell receptor (beta chain) was counted a single time. Its matching antigen is unknown. Using immunoSEQ multiplex PCR, the repertoire was profiled, and TCRdb retains in-frame clones only, with some absent. The repertoire includes tens of thousands of clones, less than 90% of them detected once, and around 1.1% sits in the top ten. Germline V gene lookup returns CDR1 SGHTA and CDR2 FQGNSA. The CDR3 extends over 15 amino acids. V was pared by 3 bases and J by 0 bases, with 9 bases between. Blood samples were obtained at baseline, cycle 4 day 1, and cycle 7 day 1. The source of the sample is a study of OX40 agonist ivuxolimab in advanced cancers. In the study overall: Dose-escalation patients' cancers were hepatocellular carcinoma, melanoma, renal cell or head and neck cancer. Partial responses occurred in three patients (one hepatocellular carcinoma, two cutaneous melanoma). Whole-study results and caveats: Average numbers of expanded clones were greater in CD8+ T cells than in CD4+.

The chain couples TRBV7-2 to TRBJ2-1; D unresolved. The sequencing used CD4+ or CD8+ T cells sorted from blood, collected in a trial of the OX40 agonist ivuxolimab. This clonotype was sampled from an adult with an advanced solid tumor such as melanoma, head and neck, liver or kidney cancer. CDR3 region: CASSFHISSYNEQFF. In DNA, the CDR3 is TGTGCCAGCAGCTTCCATATCAGCTCCTACAATGAGCAGTTCTTC.